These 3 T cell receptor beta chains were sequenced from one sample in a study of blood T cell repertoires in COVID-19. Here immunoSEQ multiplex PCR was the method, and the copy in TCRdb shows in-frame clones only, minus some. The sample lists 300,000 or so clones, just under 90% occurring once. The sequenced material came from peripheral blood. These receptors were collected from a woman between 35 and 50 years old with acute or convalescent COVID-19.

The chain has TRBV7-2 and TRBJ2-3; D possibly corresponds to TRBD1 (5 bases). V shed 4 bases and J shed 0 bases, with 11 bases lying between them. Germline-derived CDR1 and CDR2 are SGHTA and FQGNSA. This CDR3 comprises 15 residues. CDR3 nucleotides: TGTGCCAGCAGCTCTACAGGAATTAGCACAGATACGCAGTATTTT. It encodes CASSSTGISTDTQYF.

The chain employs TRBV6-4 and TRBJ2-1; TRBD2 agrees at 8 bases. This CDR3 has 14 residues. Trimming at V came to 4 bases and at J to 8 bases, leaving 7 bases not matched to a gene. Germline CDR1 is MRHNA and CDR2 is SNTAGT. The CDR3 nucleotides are TGTGCCAGCAGTGCCAGCGGGGGACTAGATGAGCAGTTCTTC. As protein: CASSASGGLDEQFF.

CDR3 coding DNA: TGCGCCAGCAGCCAACCCACTGGGAGAGGTAGCAATCAGCCCCAGCATTTT. This codes for CASSQPTGRGSNQPQHF. The chain has TRBV4-1 and TRBJ1-5; the D is unclear. CDR1 and CDR2 from the germline V gene are MGHRA and YSYEKL. V shed 2 bases and J shed 0 bases, with 14 bases lying between them. This CDR3 is 17 amino acids long.